This is a list of T cell receptor beta chains from one sample in a study of T cell responses to AZD1222 COVID-19 vaccine. Sequencing used immunoSEQ multiplex PCR; TCRdb keeps in-frame clones, though not all of them. The repertoire holds about 150,000 clones, with 85% to 95% as singletons. Specimen: peripheral blood, collected 28 days after the second AZD1222 dose. These receptors were collected from an adult who received the AZD1222 COVID-19 vaccine. The CDR3 runs from the conserved cysteine through the conserved F or W. Each record gives: J gene, D gene, clone size, V gene, CDR3 DNA, CDR3 protein. A D gene is named only where the DNA matches it firmly. A clone size is listed for some rows: how often the clone was seen (once, few, many), or a class if it is expanded.

j_call: TRBJ2-5
d_call: TRBD1
clone_size: few
v_call: TRBV5-1
cdr3_nt: TGCGCCAGCAGGAGGGACAGGGGAGAGACCCAGTACTTC
cdr3_aa: CASRRDRGETQYF

j_call: TRBJ2-3
d_call: -
clone_size: -
v_call: TRBV19
cdr3_nt: TGTGCCAGTAGTCAGTCTGGGAGAGATACGCAGTATTTT
cdr3_aa: CASSQSGRDTQYF

j_call: TRBJ2-1
d_call: -
clone_size: -
v_call: TRBV4-1
cdr3_nt: TGCGCCAGCAGCCAAGATCTAAGCCAGGGAGAGTTCTTC
cdr3_aa: CASSQDLSQGEFF

j_call: TRBJ1-1
d_call: -
clone_size: -
v_call: TRBV5-1
cdr3_nt: TGCGCCAGCAGCTTAGAGGGGATGACTGAAGCTTTCTTT
cdr3_aa: CASSLEGMTEAFF

j_call: TRBJ1-3
d_call: -
clone_size: -
v_call: TRBV6-1
cdr3_nt: TGTGCCAGCAGTGAAGCAATGGCCGGGGTCAGTGGAAACACCATATATTTT
cdr3_aa: CASSEAMAGVSGNTIYF

j_call: TRBJ1-2
d_call: TRBD1
clone_size: -
v_call: TRBV12-5
cdr3_nt: TGTGCTAGTGGTTCGAACAGGGGGCGGACGAGTGGCTACACCTTC
cdr3_aa: CASGSNRGRTSGYTF

j_call: TRBJ1-1
d_call: -
clone_size: -
v_call: TRBV2
cdr3_nt: TGTGCCAGCAGTGCGGGTAGGGGCACTGAAGCTTTCTTT
cdr3_aa: CASSAGRGTEAFF

j_call: TRBJ2-1
d_call: -
clone_size: once
v_call: TRBV7-9
cdr3_nt: TGTGCCAGCTCGCCGCCCCTGGGGGGGCCCTACAATGAGCAGTTCTTC
cdr3_aa: CASSPPLGGPYNEQFF

j_call: TRBJ1-5
d_call: -
clone_size: once
v_call: TRBV12-3/TRBV12-4
cdr3_nt: TGTGCCAGCAGTCTAAATCCAGGGTTGCCCCAGCATTTT
cdr3_aa: CASSLNPGLPQHF

j_call: TRBJ1-5
d_call: -
clone_size: many
v_call: TRBV3-1/TRBV3-2
cdr3_nt: TGTGCCAGCAGCCGCCTGGGACAGCCCCAGCATTTT
cdr3_aa: CASSRLGQPQHF

j_call: TRBJ1-4
d_call: -
clone_size: -
v_call: TRBV7-9
cdr3_nt: TGTGCCAGCAGCTTCCGGGACAACCCGATTTATAATGAAAAACTGTTTTTT
cdr3_aa: CASSFRDNPIYNEKLFF

j_call: TRBJ1-5
d_call: -
clone_size: -
v_call: TRBV28
cdr3_nt: TGTGCCAGCAGTTCATCGGGTGCTTGGGATCAGCCCCAGCATTTT
cdr3_aa: CASSSSGAWDQPQHF

j_call: TRBJ1-1
d_call: TRBD1
clone_size: -
v_call: TRBV5-5
cdr3_nt: TGTGCCAGCAGCTCAGAGGGGGCGAGGACTGAAGCTTTCTTT
cdr3_aa: CASSSEGARTEAFF

j_call: TRBJ2-7
d_call: TRBD2
clone_size: -
v_call: TRBV6-5
cdr3_nt: TGTGCCAGCAATCGACCGGGACTAGCGCAGTACGAGCAGTACTTC
cdr3_aa: CASNRPGLAQYEQYF

j_call: TRBJ2-7
d_call: -
clone_size: -
v_call: TRBV28
cdr3_nt: TGTGCCAGCAGTTTATCTCTCGGGGGCTTCGCCTACGAGCAGTACTTC
cdr3_aa: CASSLSLGGFAYEQYF

j_call: TRBJ2-6
d_call: TRBD2
clone_size: -
v_call: TRBV9
cdr3_nt: TGTGCCAGCAGCGGACTAGCGGGAGTATCTGGGGCCAACGTCCTGACTTTC
cdr3_aa: CASSGLAGVSGANVLTF

j_call: TRBJ1-1
d_call: -
clone_size: -
v_call: TRBV5-1
cdr3_nt: TGCGCCAGCAGCTTGGGCAGGGCGAACACTGAAGCTTTCTTT
cdr3_aa: CASSLGRANTEAFF

j_call: TRBJ2-2
d_call: -
clone_size: -
v_call: TRBV24-1
cdr3_nt: TGTGCCACCAGTGCCGTGAATGCGAACACCGGGGAGCTGTTTTTT
cdr3_aa: CATSAVNANTGELFF

j_call: TRBJ2-7
d_call: -
clone_size: -
v_call: TRBV4-1
cdr3_nt: TGCGCCAGCAGCCAAGATGATAGCGGCAGGGCTAGGGAGCAGTACTTC
cdr3_aa: CASSQDDSGRAREQYF

j_call: TRBJ2-1
d_call: -
clone_size: -
v_call: TRBV7-3
cdr3_nt: TGTGCCAGCAGCCCAAGTCAAGGCTCCTACAATGAGCAGTTCTTC
cdr3_aa: CASSPSQGSYNEQFF

j_call: TRBJ1-6
d_call: TRBD1
clone_size: -
v_call: TRBV3-1/TRBV3-2
cdr3_nt: TGTGCCAGCAGCTCCCGGACAGGGAGCTCCTATAATTCACCCCTCCACTTT
cdr3_aa: CASSSRTGSSYNSPLHF

j_call: TRBJ1-4
d_call: -
clone_size: -
v_call: TRBV27
cdr3_nt: TGTGCCAGCAGTTTATCGGGCCCCCGTTTGGGGATTGCAACTAATGAAAAACTGTTTTTT
cdr3_aa: CASSLSGPRLGIATNEKLFF

j_call: TRBJ1-2
d_call: -
clone_size: -
v_call: TRBV28
cdr3_nt: TGTGCCAGCAGTGCATACAAAGGGGAAGCGCATTATGGCTACACCTTC
cdr3_aa: CASSAYKGEAHYGYTF

j_call: TRBJ1-6
d_call: -
clone_size: -
v_call: TRBV7-9
cdr3_nt: TGTGCCAGCAGCTCAGGGTCCTCCTATAATTCACCCCTCCACTTT
cdr3_aa: CASSSGSSYNSPLHF

j_call: TRBJ1-1
d_call: -
clone_size: -
v_call: TRBV6-6
cdr3_nt: TGTGCCAGCAGTCGATCCCTTGCGGGGAATGAAGCTTTCTTT
cdr3_aa: CASSRSLAGNEAFF

j_call: TRBJ2-3
d_call: -
clone_size: -
v_call: TRBV5-5
cdr3_nt: TGTGCCAGCAGCTTGTGGGAAACTAGTCCAGATACGCAGTATTTT
cdr3_aa: CASSLWETSPDTQYF

j_call: TRBJ1-1
d_call: -
clone_size: -
v_call: TRBV30
cdr3_nt: TGTGCCTGGGGGGACTTCACTGAAGCTTTCTTT
cdr3_aa: CAWGDFTEAFF